There are many counts of the clone carrying this T cell receptor beta chain. The data are from a study of T cells in Graves' hyperthyroidism and ophthalmopathy. Amplified TCR beta CDR3 regions derived from RNA transcripts. The HTBI primer set was used in a first-round RT-PCR of the TCR CDR3. Each CDR3 protein is one row after TCRdb ran MiXCR on the multiplex PCR reads. This repertoire shows roughly 250,000 distinct CDR3 sequences, roughly 15% found once; its top ten account for about an eighth. V lost 4 bases to trimming and J lost 4 bases; unmatched junction nucleotides: 7. This CDR3 is 15 amino acids long.

The specimen was blood. The sequence came from a woman aged 40-49 years with Graves' hyperthyroidism that later progressed to Graves' ophthalmopathy. The rearrangement uses TRBV12-3 or TRBV12-4 and TRBJ2-3, with 8 positions matching TRBD1. CDR3 bases: TGTGCCAGCAGTTCCAATGGACAGGGTTCAGATACGCAGTATTTT. Translation: CASSSNGQGSDTQYF.